The 32 T cell receptor beta chains given below trace back to one sample, sequenced in a study of shared clonotypes between healthy human individuals. Libraries were prepared by immunoSEQ multiplex PCR; TCRdb keeps only in-frame clonotypes and omits some of them. The table has under 200,000 clones, over 85% seen once. The source material was naive CD4+ T cells sorted from blood. As for subset: CD45RA+ positively selected. These receptors were obtained from a woman aged 25 to 45 in good health.

V and J are TRBV28 and TRBJ2-1; D might be TRBD2 (5 bases). Deletions cut 5 bases from V and 6 bases from J, with 17 bases between. The length of the CDR3 is 15 residues. Germline assignment: CDR1 MDHEN and CDR2 SYDVKM. The CDR3 DNA reads TGTGCCAGCAGTATTCGGGGAGCCCTAGGCAATGAGCAGTTCTTC. This codes for CASSIRGALGNEQFF.

This clone was seen once. The gene calls are TRBV10-3 and TRBJ1-4; D may be TRBD1 (5 bases). Germline CDR1 reads ENHRY; CDR2 reads SYGVKD. This CDR3 is 16 amino acids long. Trimming took off 0 bases at V and 5 bases at J, with 13 bases between the two ends. The chain's CDR3 is CAISESTGTGNEKLFF. CDR3 nucleotide sequence: TGTGCCATCAGTGAGTCGACCGGGACGGGGAATGAAAAACTGTTTTTT.

The sample holds one count of this clone. The chain carries TRBV18 and TRBJ1-5; D unclear. CDR1 and CDR2 from the germline V gene are KGHSH and LQKENI. This CDR3 has 16 amino acids. Trimming removed 0 bases from V and 2 bases from J, with 11 bases in between. CDR3 in amino acids: CASSPPWEVGNQPQHF. CDR3 bases: TGTGCCAGCTCACCACCGTGGGAAGTGGGCAATCAGCCCCAGCATTTT.

This clone was detected a few times. Other DNA sequences within the sample encode an identical CDR3. The CDR3 coding sequence is TGCGCCAGCAGCCCGGACAGCTACGAGCAGTACTTC. Amino acid sequence: CASSPDSYEQYF. The genes are TRBV5-1 and TRBJ2-7; maybe TRBD1 (6 bases). Germline CDR1 SGHRS, CDR2 YFSETQ. CDR3 length: 12 amino acids. Trimming took off 4 bases at V and 3 bases at J, with 8 bases between the two ends.

This chain links TRBV7-9 with TRBJ2-2, with 7 bases aligning to TRBD1. V was pared by 2 bases and J by 10 bases, with 10 bases of the junction left unmatched. Per the germline V gene, CDR1 is SEHNR and CDR2 is FQNEAQ (reference sequence). This CDR3 is built from 15 residues. CDR3 sequence reads: CASSLRQGQALELFF. CDR3 sequence (DNA): TGTGCCAGCAGCTTACGACAGGGACAAGCTCTGGAGCTGTTTTTT.

The V call is TRBV28, the J call TRBJ1-4; TRBD1 agrees at 7 bases. CDR1 is MDHEN and CDR2 is SYDVKM in the germline V gene. The V and J ends lost 7 bases and 6 bases, in that order; junction bases with no gene match: 11. The CDR3 covers 15 residues. This CDR3 reads CASIPTGEGYEKLFF. The CDR3 DNA is TGTGCCAGCATTCCTACAGGGGAAGGTTATGAAAAACTGTTTTTT.

The rearrangement links TRBV5-1 to TRBJ1-1, with D perhaps TRBD1 (6 bases). The CDR3 spans 15 residues. Germline CDR1 and CDR2: SGHRS and YFSETQ. V lost 3 bases to trimming and J lost 2 bases, with 14 bases between them. The CDR3 loop reads CASSSRDTDNTEAFF. In nucleotides, the CDR3 is TGCGCCAGCAGCTCTAGGGACACCGATAACACTGAAGCTTTCTTT.

This chain links TRBV28 with TRBJ2-3; D not resolved. CDR1 MDHEN and CDR2 SYDVKM come from the germline V gene. V shed 10 bases and J shed 2 bases, with 19 bases lying between them. The CDR3 consists of 15 residues. In DNA form, the CDR3 reads TGTGCCACCATGAGGAGTTGGCGGCTCACAGATACGCAGTATTTT. This sequence encodes CATMRSWRLTDTQYF.

The rearrangement uses TRBV19 and TRBJ2-6; tentatively, D is TRBD1 (5 bases). V lost 6 bases and J 2 bases, leaving 14 bases between the germline ends. Germline values: CDR1 LNHDA, CDR2 SQIVND (reference sequence). This CDR3 is built from 16 residues. The CDR3 here is CASRLDRHPGANVLTF. CDR3 nucleotide sequence: TGTGCCAGTAGACTTGACAGACACCCTGGGGCCAACGTCCTGACTTTC.

The chain combines TRBV6-5 with TRBJ2-1; D is ambiguous. The V gene lost 0 bases and the J gene lost 9 bases, with 6 bases spanning the gap. This CDR3 contains 12 residues. The germline CDR1 and CDR2 sequences are MNHEY and SVGAGI. The CDR3 reads CASSYSLSEQFF. In nucleotides, the CDR3 is TGTGCCAGCAGTTACTCGTTGTCTGAGCAGTTCTTC.

The chain employs TRBV28 and TRBJ2-5, with 8 bases that match TRBD2. The J call may be incorrect, as the DNA end agrees better with TRBJ2-7. Germline lookup yields CDR1 MDHEN and CDR2 SYDVKM. CDR3 length: 18 residues. The CDR3, as DNA: TGTGCCAGCAGTTTCCCGCTTCGACTAGCGCCGAGCTCCTACGAGCAGTACTTC. It yields the protein CASSFPLRLAPSSYEQYF.

The rearrangement joins TRBV6-1 to TRBJ2-7; TRBD2 agrees at 9 bases. The CDR3 covers 16 residues. CDR1 MNHNS and CDR2 SASEGT come from the germline V gene. The V and J ends lost 2 bases and 3 bases, in that order; junction bases with no gene match: 8. The chain's CDR3 is CASSEPAGGRVYEQYF. For the CDR3, the DNA is TGTGCCAGCAGTGAACCAGCGGGCGGGAGGGTCTACGAGCAGTACTTC.

The chain recombines TRBV6-5 with TRBJ2-7; the match to TRBD2 covers 13 bases. The germline gives CDR1 MNHEY, CDR2 SVGAGI. The length of the CDR3 is 15 residues. J lost 0 bases, V lost 6 bases, and 2 bases had no gene match. As DNA, the CDR3 is TGTGCCAGCAGAAGGACTAGCGGGAGCTCCTACGAGCAGTACTTC. Protein product: CASRRTSGSSYEQYF.

V usage is TRBV5-1 and J usage is TRBJ2-6; 10 bases are shared with TRBD1. The V gene end was trimmed by 5 bases and the J gene end by 0 bases; junction bases not matched to a gene: 2. The germline V gene has CDR1 SGHRS and CDR2 YFSETQ. The CDR3 spans 16 residues. CDR3 in DNA: TGCGCCAGCAGGGGACAGGGGAGCTCTGGGGCCAACGTCCTGACTTTC. Translating gives CASRGQGSSGANVLTF. Using reference TRBV5-1 and TRBJ2-6 for the parts outside the CDR3, the full variable domain is KAGVTQTPRYLIKTRGQQVTLSCSPISGHRSVSWYQQTPGQGLQFLFEYFSETQRNKGNFPGRFSGRQFSNSRSEMNVSTLELGDSALYLCASRGQGSSGANVLTFGAGSRLTVL.

V usage is TRBV9 and J usage is TRBJ2-3; D is unresolved. Trimming pared 1 base from V and 2 bases from J, leaving 8 bases between. Germline CDR1 SGDLS, CDR2 YYNGEE. The CDR3 totals 14 residues. This CDR3 reads CASSVRSDTDTQYF. Here the CDR3 DNA reads TGTGCCAGCAGCGTACGCTCAGACACAGATACGCAGTATTTT.

V usage is TRBV28 and J usage is TRBJ1-4; D is unclear. Deletions cut 8 bases from V and 3 bases from J, with 10 bases between. The CDR3 is 13 residues long. Germline V gene lookup returns CDR1 MDHEN and CDR2 SYDVKM. Written as DNA, the CDR3 is TGTGCCAGCGTGGGCAGCCCTAATGAAAAACTGTTTTTT. Translating it yields CASVGSPNEKLFF.

The chain recombines TRBV7-3 with TRBJ2-1, with 10 bases that match TRBD2. Germline values: CDR1 SGHTA, CDR2 FQGTGA. V shed 2 bases and J 1 base; nucleotides not matched to a gene: 14. CDR3 length equals 20 residues. Here the CDR3 DNA reads TGTGCCAGCAGCTTACGTGTGAGGGCTAGCGGGAGTCTTTCCTACAATGAGCAGTTCTTC. Translation: CASSLRVRASGSLSYNEQFF.

Concerning this clone itself: At one end the junction does not follow the germline gene, possibly because of a read error. The chain has TRBV18 and TRBJ2-1, with 9 bases fitting TRBD1. Germline V gene sequence: CDR1 KGHSH, CDR2 LQKENI. The CDR3 runs to 15 residues. This CDR3 is CASSPGTGPYNEQFF. The CDR3 nucleotides are TGTGCCAGCTCACCAGGGACAGGGCCTTACAATGAGCAATTCTTC.

The chain combines TRBV11-2 with TRBJ1-1; no firm D call. The CDR3 has 13 amino acids. Germline V gives CDR1 SGHAT, CDR2 FQNNGV. The V and J ends lost 1 base and 1 base respectively, with 4 bases between them. The CDR3 loop reads CASSLGTNTEAFF. As DNA, the CDR3 is TGTGCCAGCAGCTTAGGTACGAACACTGAAGCTTTCTTT.

Here the CDR3 reads CASSLQQGFGAFF. In DNA form, the CDR3 reads TGTGCCAGCAGTTTACAACAGGGATTCGGTGCTTTCTTT. The gene calls are TRBV28 and TRBJ1-1; D may be TRBD1 (6 bases). Germline values: CDR1 MDHEN, CDR2 SYDVKM. The CDR3 extends over 13 amino acids. The V and J ends lost 2 bases and 11 bases respectively, with 15 bases between them.

The chain uses TRBV28 and TRBJ1-4; no reliable D call. The ends were cut back, 5 bases at V and 4 bases at J, with 11 bases in the middle. Germline CDR1 reads MDHEN; CDR2 reads SYDVKM. This CDR3 is 14 amino acids long. The CDR3 sequence is CASSRRLNNEKLFF. The CDR3, as DNA: TGTGCCAGCAGTCGGAGGTTGAATAATGAAAAACTGTTTTTT. Full variable domain (outside the CDR3, taken from reference TRBV28 and TRBJ1-4): DVKVTQSSRYLVKRTGEKVFLECVQDMDHENMFWYRQDPGLGLRLIYFSYDVKMKEKGDIPEGYSVSREKKERFSLILESASTNQTSMYLCASSRRLNNEKLFFGSGTQLSVL.

The rearrangement links TRBV18 to TRBJ2-2; unclear D gene. V shed 4 bases and J shed 6 bases, with 9 bases lying between them. CDR1 KGHSH and CDR2 LQKENI come from the germline V gene. The CDR3 contains 13 residues. In DNA form, the CDR3 reads TGTGCCAGCTCACTCCTTACCGCCGGGGAGCTGTTTTTT. Its translation: CASSLLTAGELFF.

The CDR3 DNA reads TGTGCCAGCAGTTCCCCGACAGGGGGCTTTTACGAGCAGTACTTC. This gives the protein CASSSPTGGFYEQYF. The chain joins TRBV28 to TRBJ2-7; 10 bases map to TRBD1. The CDR3 is made up of 15 amino acids. Germline V lookup: CDR1 MDHEN, CDR2 SYDVKM. The V gene end was trimmed by 4 bases and the J gene end by 4 bases; junction bases not matched to a gene: 7.

This chain joins TRBV4-2 and TRBJ2-7; TRBD2 matches 11 bases. Per germline, CDR1 LGHNA and CDR2 YNFKEQ. CDR3 length: 20 residues. The V and J ends lost 2 bases and 0 bases, in that order; junction bases with no gene match: 15. This CDR3 is CASSQFTELAGEVGSYEQYF. DNA for the CDR3: TGTGCCAGCAGCCAATTTACCGAACTAGCGGGAGAGGTCGGCTCCTACGAGCAGTACTTC.

The CDR3 spells CASSRPDRGYEQYF. DNA of the CDR3: TGTGCCAGCAGCCGTCCCGACAGGGGGTACGAGCAGTACTTC. This rearrangement joins TRBV28 to TRBJ2-7; 9 bases map to TRBD1. The CDR3 is made up of 14 amino acids. CDR1 is MDHEN, CDR2 SYDVKM, per germline. The V and J ends lost 6 bases and 4 bases, in that order; junction bases with no gene match: 7.

The rearrangement joins TRBV7-8 to TRBJ2-5; D not certain. Gene TRBJ2-7 matches the end of the DNA better, so the J call may be wrong. The CDR3 contains 13 residues. The germline V gene has CDR1 SGHVS and CDR2 FQNEAQ. Written as DNA, the CDR3 is TGTGCCAGCAGCTTATACAGTAACTACGAGCAGTACTTC. Its protein product is CASSLYSNYEQYF.

The chain has TRBV28 and TRBJ1-1; D remains ambiguous. Germline V lookup: CDR1 MDHEN, CDR2 SYDVKM. Trimming removed 2 bases at V and 4 bases at J, with 11 bases between. CDR3 size: 14 residues. Written as DNA, the CDR3 is TGTGCCAGCAGTTTAGAGGGCGGCTTCACTGAAGCTTTCTTT. This codes for CASSLEGGFTEAFF.

J is TRBJ1-2 and V is TRBV5-5, with no clear D. Trimming shortened V by 0 bases and J by 5 bases, and 5 bases separated the two germline ends. Germline assignment: CDR1 SGHKS and CDR2 YYEKEE (reference sequence). The CDR3 spans 12 residues. This CDR3 is CASSLGGYGYTF. The CDR3 coding sequence is TGTGCCAGCAGCTTGGGGGGTTATGGCTACACCTTC.

The chain uses TRBV19 and TRBJ1-4, with TRBD1 matching over 7 bases. The germline CDR1 and CDR2 sequences are LNHDA and SQIVND (reference sequence). Trimming at V came to 3 bases and at J to 4 bases, leaving 5 bases not matched to a gene. The CDR3 has 15 residues. The DNA of the CDR3 is TGTGCCAGTAGTATTTTGGGACAGTTTAATGAAAAACTGTTTTTT. Amino acids: CASSILGQFNEKLFF.

The rearrangement joins TRBV14 to TRBJ2-1, with unresolved D. Looked up from germline, CDR1 is SGHDN and CDR2 is FVKESK. The CDR3 loop spans 13 amino acids. Trimming removed 5 bases from V and 6 bases from J, with 11 bases in between. CDR3 sequence reads: CASSSTSSNEQFF. In DNA, the CDR3 is TGTGCCAGCAGCTCGACTTCATCCAATGAGCAGTTCTTC.

This chain links TRBV28 with TRBJ2-2, with D tentatively TRBD2 (5 bases). V lost 7 bases, J lost 4 bases, and 10 bases lay in between. Germline CDR1 reads MDHEN; CDR2 reads SYDVKM. This CDR3 region has 13 residues. The CDR3 is CASNLLGTGELFF. The CDR3 nucleotides are TGTGCCAGCAACCTACTAGGCACCGGGGAGCTGTTTTTT.

The V gene is TRBV7-9, the J gene TRBJ1-1, with D hard to call. Germline assignment: CDR1 SEHNR and CDR2 FQNEAQ (reference sequence). CDR3 length: 13 residues. Trimming pared 5 bases from V and 5 bases from J, leaving 12 bases between. The CDR3 sequence is CASSPNLRTEAFF. As DNA, the CDR3 is TGTGCCAGCAGCCCGAACTTGAGGACTGAAGCTTTCTTT. Complete variable domain (other parts from reference TRBV7-9 and TRBJ1-1): DTGVSQNPRHKITKRGQNVTFRCDPISEHNRLYWYRQTLGQGPEFLTYFQNEAQLEKSRLLSDRFSAERPKGSFSTLEIQRTEQGDSAMYLCASSPNLRTEAFFGQGTRLTVV.